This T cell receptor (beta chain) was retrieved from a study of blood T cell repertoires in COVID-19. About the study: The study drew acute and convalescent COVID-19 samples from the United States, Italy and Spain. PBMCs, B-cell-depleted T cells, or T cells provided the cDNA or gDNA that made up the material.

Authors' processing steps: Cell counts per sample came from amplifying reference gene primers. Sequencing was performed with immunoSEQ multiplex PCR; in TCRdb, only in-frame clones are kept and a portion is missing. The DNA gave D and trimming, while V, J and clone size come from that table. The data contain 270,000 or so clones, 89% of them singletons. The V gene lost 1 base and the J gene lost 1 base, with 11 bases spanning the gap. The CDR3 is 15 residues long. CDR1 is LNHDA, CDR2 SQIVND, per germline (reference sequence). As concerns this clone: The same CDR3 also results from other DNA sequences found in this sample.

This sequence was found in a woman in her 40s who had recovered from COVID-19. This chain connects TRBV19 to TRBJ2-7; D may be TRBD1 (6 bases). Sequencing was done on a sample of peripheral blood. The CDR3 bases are TGTGCCAGTAGTATAGGGGGGCAGGGGTCCTACGAGCAGTACTTC. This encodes CASSIGGQGSYEQYF. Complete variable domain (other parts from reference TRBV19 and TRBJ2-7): DGGITQSPKYLFRKEGQNVTLSCEQNLNHDAMYWYRQDPGQGLRLIYYSQIVNDFQKGDIAEGYSVSREKKESFPLTVTSAQKNPTAFYLCASSIGGQGSYEQYFGPGTRLTVT.